The 18 T cell receptor beta chains given below trace back to one sample, sequenced in a study of control samples from healthy donors and cancer patients. Only in-frame clones appear in the TCRdb table, and some are missing; sequencing was by immunoSEQ multiplex PCR. The table includes 120,000 to 150,000 clones, approximately 92% detected once. The material sequenced was blood. The origin of the receptors is a man aged 25 to 45 in good health.

V is TRBV10-3 and J is TRBJ1-1, with D possibly matching TRBD1 (6 bases). V lost 7 bases and J lost 3, with 18 bases in between. The V gene's germline CDR1 is ENHRY and CDR2 SYGVKD. This CDR3 has 15 residues. The chain's CDR3 is CAITGTGGFDTEAFF. DNA of the CDR3: TGTGCCATCACCGGGACCGGGGGCTTCGACACTGAAGCTTTCTTT.

The J gene is TRBJ2-3, the V gene TRBV5-6; TRBD1 agrees at 7 bases. From germline, CDR1 is SGHDT and CDR2 YYEEEE. V gave up 0 bases and J gave up 4 bases; unmatched junction bases: 8. The CDR3 runs 16 residues. Written as DNA, the CDR3 is TGTGCCAGCAGCTTGGGTACAGGGGATTCTTCAGATACGCAGTATTTT. This codes for CASSLGTGDSSDTQYF.

The chain is built from TRBV6-5 and TRBJ1-2; a possible D gene is TRBD1 (6 bases). Germline lookup yields CDR1 MNHEY and CDR2 SVGAGI. V was trimmed by 8 bases and J by 2 bases, leaving 15 bases between them. The CDR3 consists of 14 residues. This chain's CDR3 is CASGAGAANYGYTF. DNA of the CDR3: TGTGCCAGCGGGGCAGGGGCGGCAAACTATGGCTACACCTTC.

This clone was found once. DNA of the CDR3: TGTGCCAGTAGTAGGGACAGGGGGTCCTACGAGCAGTACTTC. This encodes CASSRDRGSYEQYF. V and J are TRBV19 and TRBJ2-7; 11 bases match TRBD1. CDR1 and CDR2 from the germline V gene are LNHDA and SQIVND (reference sequence). The junction had 0 bases not matched to a gene; V was cut back by 4 bases and J by 1 base. The CDR3 is 14 residues long.

The chain links TRBV9 to TRBJ2-1, with D possibly TRBD1 on 5 matching bases. The V end was cut by 0 bases, the J end by 6 bases, with 10 bases between. The germline CDR1 and CDR2 sequences are SGDLS and YYNGEE. The CDR3 is 14 residues long. As DNA, the CDR3 is TGTGCCAGCAGCGTAGCTCAGGGTTTCAATGAGCAGTTCTTC. Its protein product is CASSVAQGFNEQFF.

The chain uses TRBV5-1 and TRBJ1-2, with D possibly being TRBD1 (6 bases). Germline CDR1 is SGHRS and CDR2 is YFSETQ. CDR3 size: 14 residues. Between the trimmed V and J ends, which lost 0 bases and 8 bases, there was a span of 14 bases. The CDR3 bases are TGCGCCAGCAGCTTGGGGGGGGGCCTCGGGGGCTACACCTTC. Protein product: CASSLGGGLGGYTF.

J is TRBJ1-2 and V is TRBV28; D unresolved. This CDR3 contains 14 residues. V dropped 2 bases and J dropped 5 bases, with 12 bases sitting between them. From germline, CDR1 is MDHEN and CDR2 SYDVKM. CDR3 amino acids: CASSLGWSIYGYTF. The CDR3 DNA sequence: TGTGCCAGCAGTTTAGGTTGGTCTATATATGGCTACACCTTC.

The chain has TRBV4-1 and TRBJ2-4; 11 bases map to TRBD2. This CDR3 has 16 residues. Germline values: CDR1 MGHRA, CDR2 YSYEKL. V gave up 4 bases and J gave up 8 bases; unmatched junction bases: 10. CDR3: CASSLSGGAGVDIQYF. The DNA for the CDR3 is TGCGCCAGCAGCCTTAGCGGGGGGGCCGGGGTGGACATTCAGTACTTC.

The rearrangement uses TRBV9 and TRBJ1-2; perhaps TRBD1 as D (5 bases). The CDR3 sequence is 17 residues long. The ends were cut back, 0 bases at V and 0 bases at J, with 15 bases in the middle. CDR1 is SGDLS, CDR2 YYNGEE, per germline. The CDR3 sequence is CASSVGGGDLANYGYTF. CDR3 nucleotide sequence: TGTGCCAGCAGCGTAGGGGGAGGGGACTTGGCTAACTATGGCTACACCTTC.

The rearrangement joins TRBV7-2 to TRBJ2-3; D is uncertain. The germline CDR1 and CDR2 sequences are SGHTA and FQGNSA. V lost 2 bases and J 2 bases, leaving 14 bases between the germline ends. This CDR3 is 16 amino acids long. CDR3 sequence (DNA): TGTGCCAGCAGCTTATCGAGCGCCCAAATCACAGATACGCAGTATTTT. Translating it yields CASSLSSAQITDTQYF.

This clone was seen just once. The J gene is TRBJ2-1, the V gene TRBV11-2, with 8 bases aligning to TRBD2. The CDR3 is 15 residues long. The germline gives CDR1 SGHAT, CDR2 FQNNGV. With V trimmed by 0 bases and J by 4 bases, 2 bases remained unmatched. The CDR3 bases are TGTGCCAGCAGCTTAGACGCGGGGGGATACAATGAGCAGTTCTTC. This encodes CASSLDAGGYNEQFF.

The rearrangement joins TRBV5-1 to TRBJ1-1; unclear D gene. The CDR3 extends over 13 amino acids. With 7 bases removed from V and 2 bases from J, the gap between germline ends came to 12 bases. Germline V lookup: CDR1 SGHRS, CDR2 YFSETQ. The CDR3 nucleotides are TGCGCCAGCTCAGGCAGTCTTAACACTGAAGCTTTCTTT. Translated, it gives CASSGSLNTEAFF.

The rearrangement uses TRBV9 and TRBJ2-7, with 7 bases fitting TRBD1. Germline-derived CDR1 and CDR2 are SGDLS and YYNGEE. The CDR3 is 14 residues long. Germline trimming cut 1 base from V and 4 bases from J; bases unmatched to any gene: 5. The CDR3 DNA reads as TGTGCCAGCAGCGTAAGAGACAGGGTGTACGAGCAGTACTTC. Amino acid sequence: CASSVRDRVYEQYF. The whole variable domain, remainder taken from reference TRBV9 and TRBJ2-7, is DSGVTQTPKHLITATGQRVTLRCSPRSGDLSVYWYQQSLDQGLQFLIQYYNGEERAKGNILERFSAQQFPDLHSELNLSSLELGDSALYFCASSVRDRVYEQYFGPGTRLTVT.

This chain uses TRBV9 with TRBJ2-1, with D maybe TRBD1 (5 bases). Germline V gene sequence: CDR1 SGDLS, CDR2 YYNGEE. The CDR3 loop spans 11 amino acids. V was shortened by 3 bases and J by 9 bases, with 7 bases between the two germline ends. CDR3 DNA sequence: TGTGCCAGCAGCGCGACAGCTGAGCAGTTCTTC. Protein: CASSATAEQFF. The entire variable domain, with the rest obtained from reference TRBV9 and TRBJ2-1, is as follows: DSGVTQTPKHLITATGQRVTLRCSPRSGDLSVYWYQQSLDQGLQFLIQYYNGEERAKGNILERFSAQQFPDLHSELNLSSLELGDSALYFCASSATAEQFFGPGTRLTVL.

V usage is TRBV5-4 and J usage is TRBJ2-1; 8 positions agree with TRBD2. The V and J ends lost 4 bases and 8 bases, in that order; junction bases with no gene match: 11. The CDR3 totals 15 residues. The V gene's germline CDR1 is SGHNT and CDR2 YYREEE (reference sequence). The CDR3 nucleotides are TGTGCCAGCAGCCCCAAGACCGGGGGGGCGGATGAGCAGTTCTTC. Its protein product is CASSPKTGGADEQFF. Looking up the rest from reference TRBV5-4 and TRBJ2-1 gives the full variable domain: ETGVTQSPTHLIKTRGQQVTLRCSSQSGHNTVSWYQQALGQGPQFIFQYYREEENGRGNFPPRFSGLQFPNYSSELNVNALELDDSALYLCASSPKTGGADEQFFGPGTRLTVL.

The chain recombines TRBV11-2 with TRBJ2-3; 13 positions agree with TRBD2. V trimming: 5 bases; J trimming: 10 bases; junction bases outside the gene matches: 6. Germline-derived CDR1 and CDR2 are SGHAT and FQNNGV. CDR3 length: 14 amino acids. This CDR3 is CASSPTSGGGAQYF. The CDR3 DNA reads TGTGCCAGCAGCCCTACTAGCGGGGGGGGAGCGCAGTATTTT.

The chain employs TRBV27 and TRBJ2-7; 9 bases agree with TRBD1. CDR3 length: 16 amino acids. Trimming cost V 3 bases and J 3 bases; bases outside gene matches: 9. Germline-derived CDR1 and CDR2 are MNHEY and SMNVEV (reference sequence). CDR3 sequence: CASSFTGTGKFYEQYF. CDR3 DNA: TGTGCCAGCAGTTTCACCGGGACAGGGAAGTTCTACGAGCAGTACTTC.

This chain joins TRBV28 and TRBJ1-5; D remains ambiguous. The V gene's germline CDR1 is MDHEN and CDR2 SYDVKM. V was cut by 2 bases and J by 5 bases, with 10 bases left in between. The CDR3 totals 14 residues. The CDR3: CASSLVGEDQPQHF. The CDR3 coding sequence is TGTGCCAGCAGTTTAGTCGGAGAAGATCAGCCCCAGCATTTT.